A selection of T cell receptor beta chains follows, all from one sample in a study of cytomegalovirus exposure and HLA in healthy donors. Sequenced by immunoSEQ multiplex PCR; TCRdb stores in-frame clones only, minus some. The data show fewer than 200,000 clones, approximately 9.5% seen once. The sequencing input was PBMCs. These receptors were taken from a young woman in good health and CMV-seropositive. Each CDR3 is given with its conserved first and last residue. D genes are given only for firm matches. The size entry is marked missing in some rows and otherwise reads once, few, many or a size class.

j_call clone_size d_call v_call cdr3_nt cdr3_aa
TRBJ2-2 . . TRBV9 TGTGCCAGCAGCGTAAAACTCACCGGGGAGCTGTTTTTT CASSVKLTGELFF
TRBJ2-7 few TRBD1 TRBV12-5 TGTGCTAGTGGTTTGGCCGGGACAGTAATCTACGAGCAGTACTTC CASGLAGTVIYEQYF
TRBJ2-3 . TRBD2 TRBV10-3 TGTGCCATCAGTGTAGGGGGAACTAGCGGAAGCACAGATACGCAGTATTTT CAISVGGTSGSTDTQYF
TRBJ1-1 few . TRBV6-1 TGTGCCAGCAGTGACCTTAGACAGAACACTGAAGCTTTCTTT CASSDLRQNTEAFF
TRBJ2-1 . . TRBV5-1 TGCGCCAGCAGCTTGGAACCTAGTGGGTACAATGAGCAGTTCTTC CASSLEPSGYNEQFF
TRBJ2-1 . . TRBV25-1 TGTGCCAGCAGTGAGGAGACAGCCCGAGGCAATGAGCAGTTCTTC CASSEETARGNEQFF
TRBJ1-5 . . TRBV5-4 TGTGCCAGCAGCAAGGACAGAAGCAATCAGCCCCAGCATTTT CASSKDRSNQPQHF
TRBJ1-2 few TRBD1 TRBV27 TGTGCCAGCAGTTTTCACAGGGGGCGTCGAGGCTACACCTTC CASSFHRGRRGYTF
TRBJ2-7 . TRBD2 TRBV6-5 TGTGCCAGCAGAACTAGCGGGACTTACGAGCAGTACTTC CASRTSGTYEQYF
TRBJ1-4 . . TRBV2 TGTGCCAGCAACCCTGGGGGTCGGGGGGCGCCTAATGAAAAACTGTTTTTT CASNPGGRGAPNEKLFF
TRBJ2-5 few . TRBV10-3 TGTGCCATCAGGAAGAACGTCGGGGCGGGGGAGACCCAGTACTTC CAIRKNVGAGETQYF
TRBJ1-5 few TRBD1 TRBV5-1 TGCGCCAGCAGCTCGATGACAGGGAGCAATCAGCCCCAGCATTTT CASSSMTGSNQPQHF
TRBJ2-1 . TRBD2 TRBV7-9 TGTGCCAGCAGCTCCGTACTAGCGCCAGACAATGAGCAGTTCTTC CASSSVLAPDNEQFF
TRBJ1-3 . . TRBV5-1 TGCGCCAGCAGCTCAGGGGTTAGCTCTGGAAACACCATATATTTT CASSSGVSSGNTIYF
TRBJ2-5 few TRBD1 TRBV11-2 TGTGCCAGCAGCCCAGCGGCCGGGACAGGCGAGACCCAGTACTTC CASSPAAGTGETQYF
TRBJ1-5 few . TRBV7-9 TGTGCCAGCAGCTTCTCCCCGTCCAGGGATAGCAATCAGCCCCAGCATTTT CASSFSPSRDSNQPQHF
TRBJ2-5 . TRBD1 TRBV6-5 TGTGCCAGCAGCCCCGACAGGGGTGAAGAGACCCAGTACTTC CASSPDRGEETQYF
TRBJ2-3 . TRBD2 TRBV5-4 TGTGCCAGCAGCTGGGAGCGGGAGGTAGGAGATACGCAGTATTTT CASSWEREVGDTQYF
TRBJ2-1 . TRBD1 TRBV7-2 TGTGCCAGCAGATACCCAGGGGGAGAGCAGTTCTTC CASRYPGGEQFF
TRBJ1-5 . . TRBV21-1 TGTGCCAGCAGCAAACAGGATTTACTAGCAAATCAGCCCCAGCATTTT CASSKQDLLANQPQHF
TRBJ1-1 . TRBD1 TRBV15 TGTGCCACCAGCAGACCGGGACAGGGGGCCCCTGAAGCTTTCTTT CATSRPGQGAPEAFF
TRBJ1-5 few . TRBV2 TGTGCCAGCAGGGCGACAGGTTCGGGCAATCAGCCCCAGCATTTT CASRATGSGNQPQHF
TRBJ1-2 . . TRBV7-9 TGTGCCAGCAGCGCGACAGAGAACTATGGCTACACCTTC CASSATENYGYTF
TRBJ1-3 . . TRBV29-1 TGCAGCGTCGGGAAAGGTATTGGAAACACCATATATTTT CSVGKGIGNTIYF
TRBJ1-2 . . TRBV6-6 TGTGCCAGCAGTTACCGGAATGACAGGTCGGAATATGGCTACACCTTC CASSYRNDRSEYGYTF
TRBJ2-7 few TRBD2 TRBV19 TGTGCCAGTAGTAGTCTGCTAGCGGGAGCCCCCTACGAGCAGTACTTC CASSSLLAGAPYEQYF
TRBJ2-7 . . TRBV27 TGTGCCAGCAGCCGAGGGTTCCTACTCTCCTACGAGCAGTACTTC CASSRGFLLSYEQYF
TRBJ2-7 . . TRBV19 TGTGCCAGTAGCGGGACTTTATCTCGGGGTTCCTACGAGCAGTACTTC CASSGTLSRGSYEQYF
TRBJ2-3 . TRBD1 TRBV2 TGTGCCAGCAGGGTACAGGGGGCTAGCACAGATACGCAGTATTTT CASRVQGASTDTQYF
TRBJ2-7 . . TRBV5-5 TGTGCCAGCAGCCTGGAGAGCTTCCGAGACGAGCAGTACTTC CASSLESFRDEQYF
TRBJ2-2 . TRBD2 TRBV29-1 TGCAGCGTTGGGACTAGCGGGAGCACCGGGGAGCTGTTTTTT CSVGTSGSTGELFF
TRBJ2-7 . . TRBV18 TGTGCCAGCTCCCCTACTTCAACTAAGGTTTACGAGCAGTACTTC CASSPTSTKVYEQYF
TRBJ2-5 . . TRBV7-9 TGTGCCAGCAGCTTAGCGGTCGGGGGAGAGACCCAGTACTTC CASSLAVGGETQYF
TRBJ1-4 few TRBD1 TRBV28 TGTGCCAGCAGTGGGACCGGGACAGGGGGGCTCGAGAAACTGTTTTTT CASSGTGTGGLEKLFF
TRBJ1-4 many TRBD1 TRBV30 TGTGCCTGGAGTGCGAACCTTGGACAGGGGAAAAAACTGTTTTTT CAWSANLGQGKKLFF
TRBJ1-4 few . TRBV2 TGTGCCAGCAGTTCAGATACAACTAATGAAAAACTGTTTTTT CASSSDTTNEKLFF
TRBJ1-2 few . TRBV10-3 TGTGCCATCAGTGACAGACAAGTAAACTTTAACTATGGCTACACCTTC CAISDRQVNFNYGYTF
TRBJ2-1 . TRBD2 TRBV7-9 TGTGCCAGCAGCTTACAACTAGCGGGAGTATATAATGAGCAGTTCTTC CASSLQLAGVYNEQFF
TRBJ2-4 few TRBD2 TRBV7-2 TGTGCCAGCAGCTTCGGACTAGCGGGAGGCGGGGCCAAAAACATTCAGTACTTC CASSFGLAGGGAKNIQYF
TRBJ1-2 few . TRBV7-2 TGTGCCAGCAGCTTAGCACCCGGGTCGAGCGGCTACACCTTC CASSLAPGSSGYTF
TRBJ2-3 few TRBD2 TRBV4-1 TGCGCCAGCAGTCCTCTACTAGCGGGGAACACAGATACGCAGTATTTT CASSPLLAGNTDTQYF
TRBJ2-2 . TRBD2 TRBV10-2 TGCGCCAGCAGTGAGTCGATTAGCGGGAGAGGGGCCACCGGGGAGCTGTTTTTT CASSESISGRGATGELFF
TRBJ1-4 few . TRBV14 TGTGCCAGCAGCCAAGTCGGTTGGAGGGTGGGTGAAAAACTGTTTTTT CASSQVGWRVGEKLFF
TRBJ2-3 . . TRBV6-5 TGTGCCAGCAGTTACTCTACGGGAGTTAGAGATACGCAGTATTTT CASSYSTGVRDTQYF
TRBJ1-1 . TRBD1 TRBV7-2 TGTGCCAGCAGCTTAGTCCCGGGACAGGGACAGGCTGAAGCTTTCTTT CASSLVPGQGQAEAFF
TRBJ2-7 few . TRBV6-5 TGTGCCAGCAGTTCCTCGGACATAACCTACGAGCAGTACTTC CASSSSDITYEQYF
TRBJ2-5 . . TRBV10-1 TGCGCCAGCAGTCCCCGGACATTAGGGGCGAGAGAGACCCAGTACTTC CASSPRTLGARETQYF
TRBJ2-3 few . TRBV5-1 TGCGCCAGCAGGGTAGGGGAATATTACCTCGTCGATACGCAGTATTTT CASRVGEYYLVDTQYF
TRBJ2-1 few . TRBV5-4 TGTGCCAGCAGCTTGGACAGGGGGGGATACAATGAGCAGTTCTTC CASSLDRGGYNEQFF
TRBJ2-7 few TRBD1 TRBV5-6 TGTGCCAGCAGCTCGACAGGGGCTTCCTACGAGCAGTACTTC CASSSTGASYEQYF
TRBJ2-3 few TRBD2 TRBV27 TGTGCCAGCAATCCACTGGGACTAGCGGGACCCCTGACGCAGTATTTT CASNPLGLAGPLTQYF